The present T cell receptor beta chain was sequenced within a study of tumor-infiltrating lymphocytes in primary liver carcinoma. About the study: Among the tumors, stages were T1-T3 N0M0 and sizes about 4.2 to 10 cm. Sample yields of productive TCRbeta reads, ranging from roughly 3.5 to 8 million, were similar across tissue types.

Study-wide results and limits: Top clones occupying all five tumor regions numbered only about 8-25%.

Comment on this clonotype: No antigen is known for it. Its ends do not fully match the called genes, so a read error is possible.

From germline, CDR1 is SGHNT and CDR2 YENEEA. The CDR3 loop spans 14 amino acids. RNA and DNA were co-extracted from approximately 20-30 mg of unsorted bulk tissue. Patients diagnosed with primary liver carcinoma received treatment through surgical resection. Making TCR beta cDNA involved approximately 510 ng total RNA and a constant-region primer. Amplification in three nested multiplex PCR rounds with slightly modified ARM-PCR gave rise to TCR beta libraries. TRBV1-TRBV30 forward primers paired with a C-beta reverse primer were used in the first two PCR rounds, which ran approximately 10 cycles each. MiXCR, applied by TCRdb to the multiplex PCR reads, yields one record per CDR3 protein. Of about 110,000 distinct CDR3 sequences in the sample, about four fifths are singletons; the top ten hold approximately 20%.

The chain joins TRBV11-3 to TRBJ1-1; D not certain. The TCR originated in a man aged 40-55 years with primary liver carcinoma and hepatitis B virus infection. Specimen: liver tumor tissue from sampling region 3. Subset denoted: tumor region T3, left-lateral pole. The CDR3 bases are TGTGTCGGCAGCTCGGAGGCAGGAGGCACTGAATCTTTCTTT. It codes for CVGSSEAGGTESFF.